This T cell receptor (beta chain) stems from a study of T cells after yellow fever vaccination. Findings and caveats of the study: One caveat is that FACS-sorted repertoires could contain abundant clonotypes contaminating from the bulk population.

On this clonotype: The antigen remains undetermined.

TCRdb processed the 5' RACE reads anew with MiXCR; each CDR3 protein has one entry. The profile shows hundreds of thousands of distinct CDR3 sequences, around 12% of them singletons. The CDR3 is 14 amino acids. Trimming removed 3 bases at V and 4 bases at J, with 12 bases between. This chain connects TRBV12-3 or TRBV12-4 to TRBJ1-2, with TRBD1 as a possible D gene (5 bases). Sequencing was performed on PBMCs, taken on the day of the yellow fever booster vaccination. The clonotype was recovered from a man aged 25 to 40 who received the YFV17D yellow fever vaccine. The CDR3 sequence is CASSFGSQGYGYTF. CDR3 bases: TGTGCCAGCAGTTTTGGGTCGCAGGGCTATGGCTACACCTTC.